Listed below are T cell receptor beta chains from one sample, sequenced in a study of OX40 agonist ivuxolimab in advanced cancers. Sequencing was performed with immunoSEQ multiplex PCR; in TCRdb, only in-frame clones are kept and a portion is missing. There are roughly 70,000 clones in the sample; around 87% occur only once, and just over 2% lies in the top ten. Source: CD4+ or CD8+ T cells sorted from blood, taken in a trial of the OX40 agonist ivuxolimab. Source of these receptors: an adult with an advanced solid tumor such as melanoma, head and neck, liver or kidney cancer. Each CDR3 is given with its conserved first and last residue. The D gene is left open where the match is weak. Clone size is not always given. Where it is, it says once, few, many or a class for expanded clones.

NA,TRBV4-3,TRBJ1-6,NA,TGCGCCAGCAGCCAAGATGGGACAAATTATTCACCCCTCCACTTT,CASSQDGTNYSPLHF
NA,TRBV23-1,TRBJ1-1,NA,TGCGCCAGCAGTTTAGACAAATACGGGACTGAAGCTTTCTTT,CASSLDKYGTEAFF
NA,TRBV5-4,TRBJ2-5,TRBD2,TGTGCCAGCAGCCCGGCGGGAGGGGGGATTGGAGAGACCCAGTACTTC,CASSPAGGGIGETQYF
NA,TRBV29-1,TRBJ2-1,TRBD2,TGCAGCGCCGGTAGCGGGAGGCAATCCTACAATGAGCAGTTCTTC,CSAGSGRQSYNEQFF
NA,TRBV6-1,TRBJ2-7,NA,TGTGCCAGTATTCTATCCCCGACCTACGAGCAGTACTTC,CASILSPTYEQYF
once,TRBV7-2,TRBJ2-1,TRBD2,TGTGCCAGCAGCTTAGTGTCTAGCGGGGGGCCGTTCTATGAGCAGTTCTTC,CASSLVSSGGPFYEQFF
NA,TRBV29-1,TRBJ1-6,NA,TGCAGCGCATCTGAGCAGGACATACCTCGGAATTCACCCCTCCACTTT,CSASEQDIPRNSPLHF
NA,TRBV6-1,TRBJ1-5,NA,TGTGCCAGCAGCCTCGAATCGGGGAATCAGCCCCAGCATTTT,CASSLESGNQPQHF
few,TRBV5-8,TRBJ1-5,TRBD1,TGTGCCAGCAGCCCGACAGGGAACCATCAGCCCCAGCATTTT,CASSPTGNHQPQHF
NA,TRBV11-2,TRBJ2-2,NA,TGTGCCAGCAGCATAGGAGGCACCGGGGAGCTGTTTTTT,CASSIGGTGELFF
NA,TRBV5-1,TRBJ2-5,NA,TGCGCCAGCAGCCGTCCGTCGGAGACCCAGTACTTC,CASSRPSETQYF
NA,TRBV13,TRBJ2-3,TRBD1,TGTGCCAGCAGTAGAGACAGGGGGCCCTCGGGAGATACGCAGTATTTT,CASSRDRGPSGDTQYF
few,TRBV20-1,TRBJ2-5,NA,TGCAGTTCCGGGCTTCAGGAGACCCAGTACTTC,CSSGLQETQYF
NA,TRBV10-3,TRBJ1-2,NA,TGTGCCATCGGCGGGGGTTCGATTGATGGCTACACCTTC,CAIGGGSIDGYTF
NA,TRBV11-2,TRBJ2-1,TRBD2,TGTGCCAGCAGGGCGGGAGACAATGAGCAGTTCTTC,CASRAGDNEQFF
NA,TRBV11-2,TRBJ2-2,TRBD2,TGTGCCAGCAGTTCGCCTAGCGGGAGTAGGTCCACCGGGGAGCTGTTTTTT,CASSSPSGSRSTGELFF
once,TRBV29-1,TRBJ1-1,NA,TGCAGCGCCTCAGATACTGAAGCTTTCTTT,CSASDTEAFF
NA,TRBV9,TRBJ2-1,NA,TGTGCCAGCAGCGTAGAACTAAAATCCGTCGATGAGCAGTTCTTC,CASSVELKSVDEQFF
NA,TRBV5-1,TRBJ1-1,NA,TGCGCCAGCAGCATTGGGATAAATCAGCACCAGAACACTGAAGCTTTCTTT,CASSIGINQHQNTEAFF
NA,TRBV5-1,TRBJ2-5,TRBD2,TGCGCCAGCAGCCCGTCCGGACTAGTCCAACAGACCCAGTACTTC,CASSPSGLVQQTQYF
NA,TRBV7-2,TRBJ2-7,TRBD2,TGTGCCAGCAGCTTTCCTAGCGGAGGCAGTGAGCAGTACTTC,CASSFPSGGSEQYF
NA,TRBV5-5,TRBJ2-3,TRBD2,TGTGCCAGCAGCTTGGCCTTTGCGGGGGGACGCACAGATACGCAGTATTTT,CASSLAFAGGRTDTQYF
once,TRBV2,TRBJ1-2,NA,TGTGCCAGCAGTCGGACCGTAGAATCCTATGGCTACACCTTC,CASSRTVESYGYTF
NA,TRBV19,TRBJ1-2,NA,TGTGCCAGTAGTCTAATTGGAGGGAATAACTATGGCTACACCTTC,CASSLIGGNNYGYTF
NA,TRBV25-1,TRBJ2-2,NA,TGTGCCAGCAGTGCCTTGGCGGCCGGGGAGCTGTTTTTT,CASSALAAGELFF
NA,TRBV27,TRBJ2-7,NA,TGTGCCAGCAAGTCCGGGTTGGGTGGTTCCGAGCAGTACTTC,CASKSGLGGSEQYF
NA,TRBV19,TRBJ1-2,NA,TGTGCCAGTAGTATTAACCGGGGACCGGGTTTACCGAGGGGCTACACCTTC,CASSINRGPGLPRGYTF
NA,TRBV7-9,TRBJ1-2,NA,TGTGCCAGTAACATGGGGCTTAACTATGGCTACACCTTC,CASNMGLNYGYTF